This TCR beta chain was identified in a study of T cells in Graves' hyperthyroidism and ophthalmopathy. This CDR3 spans 14 amino acids. Germline CDR1 SGHTA, CDR2 FQGTGA. V gave up 5 bases and J gave up 3 bases; unmatched junction bases: 6. Amplification yielded TCR beta CDR3 regions, with RNA transcripts as the source. First-round RT-PCR targeting the TCR CDR3 was performed with the HTBI primer set. One entry per CDR3 protein, called by TCRdb with MiXCR from the multiplex PCR reads. The profile shows around 370,000 distinct CDR3 sequences, approximately 18% of them singletons. Each person with ophthalmopathy scored at least 3 on the Clinical Activity Score, reached NOSPECS grade 4 or higher, and had been ill under 3 months. Lactation, pregnancy, other autoimmune disease or uncontrolled infection led to exclusion of patients. Diagnosis relied on clinical symptoms, serum thyroxine and TRAb, thyroid ultrasound and orbital computed tomography.

The rearrangement joins TRBV7-3 to TRBJ2-7; 8 positions match TRBD2. This sequence originates from a man between 18 and 29 years old with Graves' ophthalmopathy. The sequenced material came from blood. CDR3 bases: TGTGCCAGCAGCGAAACCGGGACTAGCTACGAGCAGTACTTC. Encoded protein: CASSETGTSYEQYF.